What follows describes a single TCR beta chain. J was trimmed by 5 bases and V by 4 bases; bases with no gene match: 8. CDR3 length equals 14 residues. The V gene's germline CDR1 is SGHNT and CDR2 YYREEE (reference sequence). The data originate from a study of blood T cell repertoires in COVID-19. As handled by the study authors: Quantification of nucleated cells was approximated via reference gene primer amplification. Profiled with immunoSEQ multiplex PCR; TCRdb holds only in-frame clones, not every one. That table furnishes V, J and clone size, whereas the DNA furnished D and trimming. The table lists about 300,000 clones, around four fifths of them singletons.

The chain joins TRBV5-4 to TRBJ2-5; 7 bases agree with TRBD2. The sample was peripheral blood. The sequence derives from a woman aged 45 to 65 who had recovered from COVID-19. CDR3 nucleotides: TGTGCCAGCAGCGACGCCGGGACTACTGAGACCCAGTACTTC. Protein: CASSDAGTTETQYF. Complete variable domain (other parts from reference TRBV5-4 and TRBJ2-5): ETGVTQSPTHLIKTRGQQVTLRCSSQSGHNTVSWYQQALGQGPQFIFQYYREEENGRGNFPPRFSGLQFPNYSSELNVNALELDDSALYLCASSDAGTTETQYFGPGTRLLVL.